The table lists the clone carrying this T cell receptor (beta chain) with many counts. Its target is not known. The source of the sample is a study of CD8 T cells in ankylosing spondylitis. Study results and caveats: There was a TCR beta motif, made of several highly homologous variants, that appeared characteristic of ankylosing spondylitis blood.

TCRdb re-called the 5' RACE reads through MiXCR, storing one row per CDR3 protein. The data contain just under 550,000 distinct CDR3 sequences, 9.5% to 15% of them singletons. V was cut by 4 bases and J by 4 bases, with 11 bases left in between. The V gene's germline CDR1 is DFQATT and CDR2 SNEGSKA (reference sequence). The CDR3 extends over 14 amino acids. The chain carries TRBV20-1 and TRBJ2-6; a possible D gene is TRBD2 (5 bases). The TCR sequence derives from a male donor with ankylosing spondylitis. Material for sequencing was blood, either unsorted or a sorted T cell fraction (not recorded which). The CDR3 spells CSATAGGGANVLTF. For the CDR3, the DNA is TGCAGTGCTACCGCGGGCGGGGGGGCCAACGTCCTGACTTTC.